Listed below are T cell receptor beta chains from one sample, sequenced in a study of beta chain features in type 1 diabetes. Repertoires were generated with immunoSEQ multiplex PCR, while TCRdb's copy carries only in-frame clones and drops some. Of over 90,000 clones listed, under 30% were seen once; the top ten hold under 0.55%. Sequenced material: central memory CD4+ T cells from blood. The receptors shown here come from a woman under 30 with type 1 diabetes. Both conserved end residues are part of each CDR3. The order of the fields is V gene, clone size, J gene, D gene, CDR3 protein. A D gene is named only where the DNA matches it firmly. Rows give clone size only sometimes, using once, few, many, or a class for an expanded clone.

v_call: TRBV30
clone_size: .
j_call: TRBJ2-5
d_call: TRBD2
cdr3_aa: CAWSVASGFGETQYF

v_call: TRBV6-6
clone_size: .
j_call: TRBJ2-7
d_call: .
cdr3_aa: CASTSRRPYEQYF

v_call: TRBV5-1
clone_size: .
j_call: TRBJ2-3
d_call: .
cdr3_aa: CASSYGHGIATSTDTQYF

v_call: TRBV13
clone_size: few
j_call: TRBJ1-2
d_call: .
cdr3_aa: CASSLNAGNGYTF

v_call: TRBV6-5
clone_size: .
j_call: TRBJ2-3
d_call: TRBD2
cdr3_aa: CASSRGGGPDTQYF

v_call: TRBV25-1
clone_size: .
j_call: TRBJ2-1
d_call: .
cdr3_aa: CASRLSGSFNNEQFF

v_call: TRBV18
clone_size: .
j_call: TRBJ2-2
d_call: .
cdr3_aa: CASSPGPGGELFF

v_call: TRBV7-6
clone_size: .
j_call: TRBJ2-1
d_call: TRBD1
cdr3_aa: CASSLGQGYSSYNEQFF

v_call: TRBV25-1
clone_size: .
j_call: TRBJ2-5
d_call: .
cdr3_aa: CASSESPGAGEETQYF

v_call: TRBV5-6
clone_size: .
j_call: TRBJ2-5
d_call: TRBD2
cdr3_aa: CASSLEWTSGSVETQYF

v_call: TRBV29-1
clone_size: .
j_call: TRBJ2-1
d_call: TRBD2
cdr3_aa: CSVASGRLPSYNEQFF

v_call: TRBV5-1
clone_size: .
j_call: TRBJ1-2
d_call: .
cdr3_aa: CASSRAGTTYGYTF

v_call: TRBV11-2
clone_size: few
j_call: TRBJ2-3
d_call: TRBD2
cdr3_aa: CASSDSSGRGPTDTQYF

v_call: TRBV28
clone_size: .
j_call: TRBJ2-7
d_call: TRBD1
cdr3_aa: CASSTGALYEQYF

v_call: TRBV19
clone_size: .
j_call: TRBJ1-5
d_call: .
cdr3_aa: CASSIGLYGGNQPQHF

v_call: TRBV6-5
clone_size: few
j_call: TRBJ2-1
d_call: TRBD1
cdr3_aa: CASSYYANRGVYEQFF

v_call: TRBV7-9
clone_size: .
j_call: TRBJ2-7
d_call: .
cdr3_aa: CASSRRRVDASYEQYF

v_call: TRBV28
clone_size: few
j_call: TRBJ2-5
d_call: .
cdr3_aa: CASSLGSDGTQYF

v_call: TRBV4-3
clone_size: .
j_call: TRBJ2-1
d_call: TRBD2
cdr3_aa: CASSLNVGEGGQFF

v_call: TRBV28
clone_size: .
j_call: TRBJ2-3
d_call: .
cdr3_aa: CASTRAGPADTQYF

v_call: TRBV30
clone_size: .
j_call: TRBJ1-4
d_call: .
cdr3_aa: CAWQFRGGGLFF

v_call: TRBV11-2
clone_size: few
j_call: TRBJ2-1
d_call: .
cdr3_aa: CASSSSRGDSYNEQFF

v_call: TRBV5-4
clone_size: .
j_call: TRBJ2-1
d_call: TRBD2
cdr3_aa: CASSVSGRGDNEQFF

v_call: TRBV21-1
clone_size: .
j_call: TRBJ2-7
d_call: .
cdr3_aa: CASSKEEANDLYEQYF

v_call: TRBV7-3
clone_size: .
j_call: TRBJ2-5
d_call: TRBD2
cdr3_aa: CASSLIGLAGETQYF